These T cell receptor beta chains were read from a single sample in a study of T cells after yellow fever vaccination. TCRdb processed the 5' RACE reads anew with MiXCR; each CDR3 protein has one entry. The sample carries around 26,000 distinct CDR3 sequences, around 3.5% recorded once. This specimen consisted of PBMCs, either bulk or a sorted T-cell subset (CD4+, CD8+, memory, or dextramer-sorted; not recorded which), obtained about 49 days after the first yellow fever vaccination. These receptors all come from a man aged 18 to 29 who received the YFV17D yellow fever vaccine. Both conserved end residues are part of each CDR3. The D gene is left open where the match is weak. Sizes are listed as once, few or many counts, or a class when the clone is expanded.

j_call: TRBJ2-3
v_call: TRBV4-3
d_call: -
clone_size: few
cdr3_aa: CASSQDRSTDTQYF
cdr3_nt: TGCGCCAGCAGCCAAGATCGGAGCACAGATACGCAGTATTTT

j_call: TRBJ2-4
v_call: TRBV11-2
d_call: -
clone_size: many
cdr3_aa: CASSLLGMTPQAAKNIQYF
cdr3_nt: TGTGCCAGCAGCTTATTGGGGATGACTCCTCAGGCGGCCAAAAACATTCAGTACTTC

j_call: TRBJ1-1
v_call: TRBV20-1
d_call: -
clone_size: many
cdr3_aa: CSASEGKALDEAFF
cdr3_nt: TGCAGTGCTAGTGAGGGGAAGGCTCTGGATGAAGCTTTCTTT

j_call: TRBJ2-2
v_call: TRBV25-1
d_call: TRBD1
clone_size: many
cdr3_aa: CASSPTGELTGELFF
cdr3_nt: TGTGCCAGCTCACCGACAGGGGAATTGACCGGGGAGCTGTTTTTT

j_call: TRBJ2-1
v_call: TRBV11-2
d_call: TRBD2
clone_size: few
cdr3_aa: CASRPWGGSYNEQFF
cdr3_nt: TGTGCCAGCAGACCTTGGGGGGGCTCCTACAATGAGCAGTTCTTC

j_call: TRBJ1-2
v_call: TRBV11-1
d_call: -
clone_size: many
cdr3_aa: CASSSLQGRLGYTF
cdr3_nt: TGTGCCAGCAGCTCCCTACAGGGACGGCTCGGCTACACCTTC

j_call: TRBJ2-1
v_call: TRBV6-2/TRBV6-3
d_call: TRBD2
clone_size: many
cdr3_aa: CASRTSGDGEQFF
cdr3_nt: TGTGCCAGTAGGACTAGCGGGGATGGGGAGCAGTTCTTC

j_call: TRBJ2-3
v_call: TRBV29-1
d_call: -
clone_size: many
cdr3_aa: CSVLPTDTQYF
cdr3_nt: TGCAGCGTACTCCCCACAGATACGCAGTATTTT

j_call: TRBJ1-5
v_call: TRBV4-1
d_call: -
clone_size: many
cdr3_aa: CASSHTGGDQPQHF
cdr3_nt: TGCGCCAGCAGCCACACGGGGGGCGATCAGCCCCAGCATTTT

j_call: TRBJ1-2
v_call: TRBV11-2
d_call: -
clone_size: many
cdr3_aa: CASRAPYEGLEDGYTF
cdr3_nt: TGTGCCAGCAGGGCCCCGTATGAGGGGCTAGAGGATGGCTACACCTTC

j_call: TRBJ2-5
v_call: TRBV4-3
d_call: TRBD1
clone_size: many
cdr3_aa: CASSQGDRDQETQYF
cdr3_nt: TGCGCCAGCAGCCAAGGGGACAGGGACCAAGAGACCCAGTACTTC

j_call: TRBJ2-7
v_call: TRBV7-9
d_call: TRBD1
clone_size: many
cdr3_aa: CASSSRQGEGYEQYF
cdr3_nt: TGTGCCAGCAGCTCCCGACAGGGAGAAGGCTACGAGCAGTACTTC

j_call: TRBJ2-5
v_call: TRBV11-2
d_call: -
clone_size: many
cdr3_aa: CASSFRDSQETQYF
cdr3_nt: TGTGCCAGCAGCTTTCGAGACTCCCAAGAGACCCAGTACTTC

j_call: TRBJ1-2
v_call: TRBV12-3/TRBV12-4
d_call: TRBD1
clone_size: many
cdr3_aa: CASTGTGIYGYTF
cdr3_nt: TGTGCCAGCACCGGGACAGGGATCTATGGCTACACCTTC

j_call: TRBJ2-7
v_call: TRBV11-2
d_call: -
clone_size: many
cdr3_aa: CASSFSVGLYEQYF
cdr3_nt: TGTGCCAGCAGCTTTTCCGTGGGTCTATACGAGCAGTACTTC